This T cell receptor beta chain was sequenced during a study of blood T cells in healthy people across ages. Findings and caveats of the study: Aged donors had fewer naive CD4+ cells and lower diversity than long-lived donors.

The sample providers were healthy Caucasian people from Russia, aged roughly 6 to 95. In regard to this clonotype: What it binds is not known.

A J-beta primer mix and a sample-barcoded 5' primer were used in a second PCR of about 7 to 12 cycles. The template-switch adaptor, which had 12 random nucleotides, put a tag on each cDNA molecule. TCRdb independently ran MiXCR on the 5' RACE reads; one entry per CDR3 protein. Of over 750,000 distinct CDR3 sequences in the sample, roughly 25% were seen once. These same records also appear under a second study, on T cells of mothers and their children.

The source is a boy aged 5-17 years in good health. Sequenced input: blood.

The CDR3 DNA follows: TGCAGTGCTAGAGACCCCGGGGACGGACTCCAAGAGACCCAGTACTTC. Protein: CSARDPGDGLQETQYF. The rearrangement links TRBV20-1 to TRBJ2-5; either TRBD1 or TRBD2 may supply D (5 bases each). CDR3 length: 16 residues. The V end was cut by 0 bases, the J end by 1 base, with 15 bases between. Germline V gene sequence: CDR1 DFQATT, CDR2 SNEGSKA (reference sequence).